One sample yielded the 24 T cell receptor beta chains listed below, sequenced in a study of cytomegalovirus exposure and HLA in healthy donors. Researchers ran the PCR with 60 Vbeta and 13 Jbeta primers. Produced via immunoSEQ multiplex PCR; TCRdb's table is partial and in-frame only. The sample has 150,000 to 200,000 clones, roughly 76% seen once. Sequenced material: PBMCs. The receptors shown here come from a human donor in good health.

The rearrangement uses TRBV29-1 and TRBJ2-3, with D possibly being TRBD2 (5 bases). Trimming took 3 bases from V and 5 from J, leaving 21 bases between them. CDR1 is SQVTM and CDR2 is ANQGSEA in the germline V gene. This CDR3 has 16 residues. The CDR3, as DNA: TGCAGCGTTGAGACCCCGACGCGTCCTCGGGGAGATACGCAGTATTTT. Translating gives CSVETPTRPRGDTQYF.

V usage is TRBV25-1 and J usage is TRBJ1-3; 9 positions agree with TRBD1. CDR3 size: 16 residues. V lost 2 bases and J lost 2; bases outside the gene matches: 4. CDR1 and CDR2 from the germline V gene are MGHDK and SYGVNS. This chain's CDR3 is CASSEPGTGTGNTIYF. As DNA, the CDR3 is TGTGCCAGCAGTGAACCCGGGACAGGGACTGGAAACACCATATATTTT.

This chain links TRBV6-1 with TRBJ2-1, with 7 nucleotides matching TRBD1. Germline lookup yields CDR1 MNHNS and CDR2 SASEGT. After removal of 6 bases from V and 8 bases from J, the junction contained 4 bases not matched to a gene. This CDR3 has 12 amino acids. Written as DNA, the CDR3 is TGTGCCAGCAGGACAGGGATCCATGAGCAGTTCTTC. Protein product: CASRTGIHEQFF.

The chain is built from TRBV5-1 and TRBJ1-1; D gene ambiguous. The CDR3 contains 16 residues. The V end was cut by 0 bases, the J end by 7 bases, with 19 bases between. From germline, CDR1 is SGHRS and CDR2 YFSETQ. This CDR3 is CASSLGHHNPDSEAFF. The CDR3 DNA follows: TGCGCCAGCAGCTTGGGACACCACAACCCAGATAGTGAAGCTTTCTTT.

The CDR3 region is CASSLATGDNSPLHF. DNA for the CDR3: TGTGCCAGCAGCTTAGCGACAGGGGATAATTCACCCCTCCACTTT. This chain links TRBV7-6 with TRBJ1-6; 8 nucleotides line up with TRBD1. V was pared by 0 bases and J by 5 bases, with 0 bases of the junction left unmatched. CDR1 and CDR2 from the germline V gene are SGHVS and FNYEAQ. The CDR3 contains 15 residues.

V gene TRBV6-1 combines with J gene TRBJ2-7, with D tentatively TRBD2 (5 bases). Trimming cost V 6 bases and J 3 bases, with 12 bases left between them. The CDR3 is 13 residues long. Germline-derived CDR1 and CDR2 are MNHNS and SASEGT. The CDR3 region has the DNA TGTGCCAGCAGGAAGACTACCTACTACGAGCAGTACTTC. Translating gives CASRKTTYYEQYF.

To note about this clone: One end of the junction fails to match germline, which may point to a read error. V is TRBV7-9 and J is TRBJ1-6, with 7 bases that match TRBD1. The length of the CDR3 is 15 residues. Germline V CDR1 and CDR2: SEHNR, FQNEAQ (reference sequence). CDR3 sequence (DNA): TGTTCCAGCAGCTTAGGGGGACAGTATAATTCACCCCTCCACTTT. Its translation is CSSSLGGQYNSPLHF.

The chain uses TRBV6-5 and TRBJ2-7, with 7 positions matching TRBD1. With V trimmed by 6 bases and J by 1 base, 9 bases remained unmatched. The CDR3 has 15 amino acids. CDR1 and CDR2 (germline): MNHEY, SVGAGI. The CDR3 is CASRAGTASSYEQYF. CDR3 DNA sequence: TGTGCCAGCAGGGCCGGGACAGCAAGTTCCTACGAGCAGTACTTC.

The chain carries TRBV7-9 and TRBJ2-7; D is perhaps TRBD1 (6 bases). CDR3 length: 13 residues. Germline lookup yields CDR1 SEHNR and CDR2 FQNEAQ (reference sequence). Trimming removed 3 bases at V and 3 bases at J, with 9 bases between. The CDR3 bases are TGTGCCAGCAGCTTCCAGGGGAACTACGAGCAGTACTTC. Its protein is CASSFQGNYEQYF.

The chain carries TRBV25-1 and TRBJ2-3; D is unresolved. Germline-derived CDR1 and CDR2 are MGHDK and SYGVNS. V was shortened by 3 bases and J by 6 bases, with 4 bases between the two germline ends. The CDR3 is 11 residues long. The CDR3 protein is CASSDSDTQYF. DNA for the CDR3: TGTGCCAGCAGTGACTCGGATACGCAGTATTTT.

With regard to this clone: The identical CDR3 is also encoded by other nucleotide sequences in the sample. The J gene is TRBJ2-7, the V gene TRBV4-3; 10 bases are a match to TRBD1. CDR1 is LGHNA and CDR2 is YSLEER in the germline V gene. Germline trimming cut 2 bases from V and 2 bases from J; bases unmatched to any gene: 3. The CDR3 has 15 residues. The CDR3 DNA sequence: TGCGCCAGCAGCCAATCCGGGACAGGGGCCTACGAGCAGTACTTC. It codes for CASSQSGTGAYEQYF.

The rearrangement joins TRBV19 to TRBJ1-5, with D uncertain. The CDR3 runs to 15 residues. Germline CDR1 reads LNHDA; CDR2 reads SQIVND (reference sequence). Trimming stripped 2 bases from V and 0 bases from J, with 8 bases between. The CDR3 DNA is TGTGCCAGTAGTATACGAGGGTATAGCAATCAGCCCCAGCATTTT. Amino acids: CASSIRGYSNQPQHF.

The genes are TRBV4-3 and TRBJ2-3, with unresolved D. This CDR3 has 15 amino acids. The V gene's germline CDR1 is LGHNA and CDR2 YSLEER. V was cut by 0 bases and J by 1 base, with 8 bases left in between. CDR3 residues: CASSQDRAGTDTQYF. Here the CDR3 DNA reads TGCGCCAGCAGCCAAGATAGAGCTGGCACAGATACGCAGTATTTT.

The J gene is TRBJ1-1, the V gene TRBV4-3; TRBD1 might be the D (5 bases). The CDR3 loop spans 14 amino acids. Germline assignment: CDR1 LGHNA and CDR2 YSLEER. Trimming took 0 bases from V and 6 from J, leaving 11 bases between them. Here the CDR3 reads CASSQDRGDAEAFF. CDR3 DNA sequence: TGCGCCAGCAGCCAAGATCGGGGGGACGCTGAAGCTTTCTTT.

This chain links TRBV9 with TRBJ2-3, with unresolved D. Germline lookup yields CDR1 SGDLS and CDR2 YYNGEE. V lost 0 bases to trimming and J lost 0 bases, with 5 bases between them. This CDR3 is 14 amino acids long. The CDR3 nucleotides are TGTGCCAGCAGCGTAGACGGGAGCACAGATACGCAGTATTTT. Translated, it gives CASSVDGSTDTQYF. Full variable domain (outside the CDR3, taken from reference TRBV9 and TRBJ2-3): DSGVTQTPKHLITATGQRVTLRCSPRSGDLSVYWYQQSLDQGLQFLIQYYNGEERAKGNILERFSAQQFPDLHSELNLSSLELGDSALYFCASSVDGSTDTQYFGPGTRLTVL.

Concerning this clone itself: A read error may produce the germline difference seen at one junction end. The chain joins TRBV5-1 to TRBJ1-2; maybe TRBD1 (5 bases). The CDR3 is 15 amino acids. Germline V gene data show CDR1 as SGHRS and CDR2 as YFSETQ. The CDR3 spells CAGSLDGQRGNSYTF. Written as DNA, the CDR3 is TGCGCCGGCAGCTTGGACGGACAACGCGGCAATAGCTACACCTTC.

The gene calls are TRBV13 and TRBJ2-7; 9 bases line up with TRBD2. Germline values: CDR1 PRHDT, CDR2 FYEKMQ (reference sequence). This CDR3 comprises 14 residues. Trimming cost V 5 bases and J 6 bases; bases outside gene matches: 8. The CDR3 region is CASSAAGGPREQYF. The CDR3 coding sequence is TGTGCCAGCAGCGCAGCGGGGGGACCACGCGAGCAGTACTTC.

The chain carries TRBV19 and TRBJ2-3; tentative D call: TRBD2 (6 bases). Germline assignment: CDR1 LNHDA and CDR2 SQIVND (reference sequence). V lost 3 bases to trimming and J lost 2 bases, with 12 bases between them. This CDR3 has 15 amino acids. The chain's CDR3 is CASSIGGANTDTQYF. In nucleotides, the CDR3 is TGTGCCAGTAGTATCGGGGGAGCAAACACAGATACGCAGTATTTT.

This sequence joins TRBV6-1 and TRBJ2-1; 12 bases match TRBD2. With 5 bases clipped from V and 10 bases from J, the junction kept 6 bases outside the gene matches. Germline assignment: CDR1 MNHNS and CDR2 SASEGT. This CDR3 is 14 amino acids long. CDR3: CASSLLAGGREQFF. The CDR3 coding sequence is TGTGCCAGCAGTCTCCTAGCGGGGGGGCGAGAGCAGTTCTTC.

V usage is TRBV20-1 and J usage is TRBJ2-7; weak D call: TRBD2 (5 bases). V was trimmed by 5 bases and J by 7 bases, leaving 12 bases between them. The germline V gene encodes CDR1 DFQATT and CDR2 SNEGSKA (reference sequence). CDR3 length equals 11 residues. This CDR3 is CSAVLRGEQYF. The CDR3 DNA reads TGCAGTGCTGTCCTCCGAGGGGAGCAGTACTTC.

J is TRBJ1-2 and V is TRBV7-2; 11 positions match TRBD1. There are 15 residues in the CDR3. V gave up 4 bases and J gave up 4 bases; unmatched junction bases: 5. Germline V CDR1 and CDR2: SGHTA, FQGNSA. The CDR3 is CASSWGQGDLYGYTF. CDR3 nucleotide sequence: TGTGCCAGCAGCTGGGGACAGGGGGACCTCTATGGCTACACCTTC.

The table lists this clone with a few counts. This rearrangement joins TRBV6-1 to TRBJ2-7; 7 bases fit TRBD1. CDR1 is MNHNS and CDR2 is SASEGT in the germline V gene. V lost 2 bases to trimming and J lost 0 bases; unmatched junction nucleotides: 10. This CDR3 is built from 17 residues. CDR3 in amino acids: CASSEFGNNRGSYEQYF. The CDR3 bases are TGTGCCAGCAGTGAATTCGGGAATAACAGGGGCTCCTACGAGCAGTACTTC.

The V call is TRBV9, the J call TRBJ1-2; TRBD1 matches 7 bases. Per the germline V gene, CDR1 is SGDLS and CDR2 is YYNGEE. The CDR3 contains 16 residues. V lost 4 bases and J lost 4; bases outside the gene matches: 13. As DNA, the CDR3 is TGTGCCAGCAGCCCACGGACAGGTGAAGGGTCCTATGGCTACACCTTC. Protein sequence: CASSPRTGEGSYGYTF.

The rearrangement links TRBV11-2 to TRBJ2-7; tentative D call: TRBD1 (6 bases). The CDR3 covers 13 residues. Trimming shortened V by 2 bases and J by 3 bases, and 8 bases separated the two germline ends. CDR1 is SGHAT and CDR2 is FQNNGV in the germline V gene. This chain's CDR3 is CASSLTDSYEQYF. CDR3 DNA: TGTGCCAGCAGCTTAACGGACAGCTACGAGCAGTACTTC.